Below, 21 T cell receptor beta chains from the same sample are listed, as sequenced in a study of blood T cell repertoires in COVID-19. The protocol was immunoSEQ multiplex PCR, while the TCRdb copy is restricted to in-frame clones and leaves out a portion. The sample shows about 100,000 clones, roughly 80% of them seen only once. The specimen was peripheral blood. The receptor source for this set is a man in his 60s with acute or convalescent COVID-19.

The genes are TRBV7-3 and TRBJ2-5; 7 bases agree with TRBD2. The J segment lost 5 bases and the V segment lost 5 bases, leaving 5 bases of the junction unmatched. The CDR3 covers 13 residues. From germline, CDR1 is SGHTA and CDR2 FQGTGA. CDR3: CASSPWGGETQYF. The DNA for the CDR3 is TGTGCCAGCAGCCCTTGGGGGGGGGAGACCCAGTACTTC. The full variable domain, its missing parts supplied by reference TRBV7-3 and TRBJ2-5, is GAGVSQTPSNKVTEKGKYVELRCDPISGHTALYWYRQSLGQGPEFLIYFQGTGAADDSGLPNDRFFAVRPEGSVSTLKIQRTERGDSAVYLCASSPWGGETQYFGPGTRLLVL.

The gene calls are TRBV7-9 and TRBJ1-2; D is uncertain. The CDR3 extends over 15 amino acids. CDR1 is SEHNR and CDR2 is FQNEAQ in the germline V gene (reference sequence). The V gene lost 2 bases and the J gene lost 2 bases, with 12 bases spanning the gap. This CDR3 reads CASSLKSATNYGYTF. Here the CDR3 DNA reads TGTGCCAGCAGCTTAAAGTCCGCAACAAACTATGGCTACACCTTC.

The chain is built from TRBV3-1 (or the pseudogene TRBV3-2) and TRBJ1-5, with D unresolved. The V end was cut by 1 base, the J end by 4 bases, with 8 bases between. Looked up from germline, CDR1 is LGHDT and CDR2 is YNNKEL (reference sequence). CDR3 size: 14 residues. The CDR3 region has the DNA TGTGCCAGCAGCCAAGGAGGGTTTAATCAGCCCCAGCATTTT. Translation gives CASSQGGFNQPQHF.

As DNA, the CDR3 is TGTGCCAGCAGCTCAGGGCCCCGAGCCCAACTCTTGAACGAGCAGTACTTC. As protein: CASSSGPRAQLLNEQYF. The chain carries TRBV7-8 and TRBJ2-7, with a possible D match to TRBD1 (5 bases). Germline loops: CDR1 SGHVS, CDR2 FQNEAQ. The CDR3 covers 17 residues. The ends were cut back, 4 bases at V and 5 bases at J, with 24 bases in the middle.

This CDR3 is CASRKTGSYEQYF. CDR3 in DNA: TGTGCCAGCAGGAAGACAGGCTCCTACGAGCAGTACTTC. The chain joins TRBV28 to TRBJ2-7; tentative D call: TRBD1 (6 bases). The CDR3 has 13 amino acids. Germline-derived CDR1 and CDR2 are MDHEN and SYDVKM. Trimming cost V 6 bases and J 0 bases, with 9 bases left between them.

Comments on this clone: This CDR3 is also generated by other DNA sequences in the sample. This chain connects TRBV12-3 or TRBV12-4 to TRBJ1-1, with 7 bases that match TRBD1. The CDR3 loop spans 13 amino acids. The J segment lost 4 bases and the V segment lost 1 base, leaving 0 bases of the junction unmatched. For the CDR3, the DNA is TGTGCCAGCAGTTTAGGACAGGGCACTGAAGCTTTCTTT. As protein: CASSLGQGTEAFF.

The rearrangement uses TRBV6-2 or TRBV6-3 and TRBJ2-5; a weak D match, TRBD2 (6 bases). Trimming stripped 6 bases from V and 5 bases from J, with 22 bases between. CDR3 length: 16 residues. Per germline, CDR1 MNHEY and CDR2 SVGEGT. For the CDR3, the DNA is TGTGCCAGCAGCCAAAACCCAAGCCTAGGGAGGGAGACCCAGTACTTC. This translates into CASSQNPSLGRETQYF.

V and J are TRBV5-1 and TRBJ2-5; 8 positions match TRBD1. The V gene end was trimmed by 4 bases and the J gene end by 7 bases; junction bases not matched to a gene: 6. The CDR3 is 13 amino acids. Germline V gene sequence: CDR1 SGHRS, CDR2 YFSETQ. CDR3: CASSEGQGGTQYF. CDR3 nucleotides: TGCGCCAGCAGCGAAGGACAGGGCGGGACCCAGTACTTC.

The chain couples TRBV5-1 to TRBJ2-1, with TRBD2 as a possible D gene (6 bases). The CDR3 sequence is 16 residues long. Germline lookup yields CDR1 SGHRS and CDR2 YFSETQ. The V end lost 4 bases, the J end lost 8 bases, and 22 bases lay between the germline ends. The CDR3 sequence: CASSALTSSFLDEQFF. The CDR3 DNA sequence: TGCGCCAGCAGCGCCCTGACTAGTTCTTTTCTCGATGAGCAGTTCTTC.

The V gene is TRBV18, the J gene TRBJ1-2; 7 bases are shared with TRBD1. CDR3 size: 16 residues. CDR1 KGHSH and CDR2 LQKENI come from the germline V gene. The V segment lost 1 base and the J segment 0 bases; nucleotides outside the gene matches: 5. The CDR3 DNA is TGTGCCAGCTCACCACGGGACAGCCTCTCTAACTATGGCTACACCTTC. Amino acid sequence: CASSPRDSLSNYGYTF.

The chain recombines TRBV27 with TRBJ2-7; 7 bases agree with TRBD2. This CDR3 region has 16 residues. V was pared by 4 bases and J by 3 bases, with 12 bases of the junction left unmatched. Per germline, CDR1 MNHEY and CDR2 SMNVEV (reference sequence). CDR3 sequence: CASSSLRRTRIYEQYF. The CDR3, as DNA: TGTGCCAGCAGTTCGCTACGGCGGACTAGAATCTACGAGCAGTACTTC.

The chain couples TRBV15 to TRBJ2-1, with D possibly matching TRBD2 (6 bases). V was shortened by 3 bases and J by 9 bases, with 12 bases between the two germline ends. Germline V gives CDR1 LNHNV, CDR2 YYDKDF (reference sequence). This CDR3 has 13 amino acids. Here the CDR3 DNA reads TGTGCCACCAGCAGCAGACTAGTTTCTGAGCAGTTCTTC. The encoded protein is CATSSRLVSEQFF.

This chain joins TRBV6-6 and TRBJ1-5, with TRBD1 as a possible D gene (6 bases). CDR3 length: 14 residues. CDR1 is MNHNY and CDR2 is SVGAGI in the germline V gene (reference sequence). Trimming removed 7 bases at V and 4 bases at J, with 14 bases between. As DNA, the CDR3 is TGTGCCAGCACAACGTTCGGACAGAATCAGCCCCAGCATTTT. Translation gives CASTTFGQNQPQHF.

This chain connects TRBV5-5 to TRBJ1-1, with a tentative D call TRBD1 (5 bases). From germline, CDR1 is SGHKS and CDR2 YYEKEE (reference sequence). The CDR3 sequence is 14 residues long. The V end lost 7 bases, the J end lost 6 bases, and 19 bases lay between the germline ends. The CDR3 sequence is CASAAREVMAEAFF. CDR3 nucleotide sequence: TGTGCCAGCGCTGCCAGGGAGGTTATGGCTGAAGCTTTCTTT.

The chain carries TRBV11-2 and TRBJ2-1; 10 positions agree with TRBD2. CDR1 is SGHAT, CDR2 FQNNGV, per germline. This CDR3 spans 12 amino acids. The V segment lost 5 bases and the J segment 15 bases; nucleotides outside the gene matches: 7. CDR3 protein: CASSTLAGEWFF. The CDR3 bases are TGTGCCAGCAGCACTCTAGCGGGGGAGTGGTTCTTC.

This sequence joins TRBV14 and TRBJ1-1; 9 bases map to TRBD1. The CDR3 is 17 amino acids. Germline CDR1 is SGHDN and CDR2 is FVKESK. J was trimmed by 3 bases and V by 3 bases; bases with no gene match: 11. Written as DNA, the CDR3 is TGTGCCAGCAGCCACTACAGGGGGCTACCGGGGGACACTGAAGCTTTCTTT. It specifies CASSHYRGLPGDTEAFF.

V and J are TRBV7-9 and TRBJ2-7; D perhaps matches TRBD2 (5 bases). The CDR3 length is 12 residues. Trimming removed 5 bases from V and 1 base from J, with 6 bases in between. Germline assignment: CDR1 SEHNR and CDR2 FQNEAQ (reference sequence). The CDR3 nucleotides read TGTGCCAGCAGCACGGGGTCCTACGAGCAGTACTTC. Its protein is CASSTGSYEQYF.

The CDR3 loop reads CASSSLTDMNTEAFF. CDR3 bases: TGCGCCAGCAGCTCTTTGACCGACATGAACACTGAAGCTTTCTTT. The genes are TRBV5-1 and TRBJ1-1, with D uncertain. V was shortened by 3 bases and J by 0 bases, with 12 bases between the two germline ends. The CDR3 has 15 residues. The germline CDR1 and CDR2 sequences are SGHRS and YFSETQ.

CDR3 region: CASSFPGVLTDTQYF. DNA for the CDR3: TGTGCCAGCAGTTTTCCGGGAGTATTGACAGATACGCAGTATTTT. The chain links TRBV28 to TRBJ2-3; possible D gene TRBD2, 6 bases. From germline, CDR1 is MDHEN and CDR2 SYDVKM. V shed 3 bases and J shed 3 bases, with 13 bases lying between them. This CDR3 has 15 residues.

The V gene is TRBV28, the J gene TRBJ2-3; D may be TRBD2 (5 bases). The CDR3 covers 15 residues. Trimming took 3 bases from V and 0 from J, leaving 10 bases between them. From germline, CDR1 is MDHEN and CDR2 SYDVKM. The CDR3 DNA reads as TGTGCCAGCAGTTTCCCAGCGGATAGCACAGATACGCAGTATTTT. This translates into CASSFPADSTDTQYF.

This clone was observed a handful of times. The rearrangement joins TRBV10-1 to TRBJ1-3; no clear D. V shed 8 bases and J shed 10 bases, with 18 bases lying between them. Germline CDR1 WNHNN, CDR2 SYGVQD (reference sequence). The CDR3 spans 13 residues. CDR3 sequence (DNA): TGCGCCAGCGCTGGTGAGATCCGAGGGACCATATATTTT. Translating gives CASAGEIRGTIYF.